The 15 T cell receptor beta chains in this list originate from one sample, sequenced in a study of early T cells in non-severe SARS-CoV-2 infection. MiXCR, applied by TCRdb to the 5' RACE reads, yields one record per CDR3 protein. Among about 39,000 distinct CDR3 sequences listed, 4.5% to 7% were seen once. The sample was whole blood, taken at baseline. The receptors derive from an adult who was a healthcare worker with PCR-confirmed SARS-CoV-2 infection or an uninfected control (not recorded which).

CDR3 DNA sequence: TGCGCCAGCAGCCACCAAAATCGGGGGCCTTACAATGAGCAGTTCTTC. Translated: CASSHQNRGPYNEQFF. The genes are TRBV4-1 and TRBJ2-1; TRBD1 or TRBD2 may be the D gene (6 bases each). This CDR3 spans 16 amino acids. Germline CDR1 is MGHRA and CDR2 is YSYEKL. Trimming removed 3 bases at V and 4 bases at J, with 16 bases between.

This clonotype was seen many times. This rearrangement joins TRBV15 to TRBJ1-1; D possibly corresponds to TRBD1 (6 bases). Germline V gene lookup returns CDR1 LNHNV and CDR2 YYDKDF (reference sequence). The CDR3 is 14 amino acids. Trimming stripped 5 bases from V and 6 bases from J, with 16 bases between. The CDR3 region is CATSGKQGSSEAFF. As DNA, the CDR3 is TGTGCCACCAGCGGAAAACAGGGTTCATCTGAAGCTTTCTTT.

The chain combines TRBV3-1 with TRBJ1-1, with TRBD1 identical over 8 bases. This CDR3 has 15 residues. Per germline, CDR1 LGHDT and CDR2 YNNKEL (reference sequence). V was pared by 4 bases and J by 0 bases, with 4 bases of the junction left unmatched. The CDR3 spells CASSLRTGLNTEAFF. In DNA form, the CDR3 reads TGTGCCAGCAGCCTTCGGACAGGGTTGAACACTGAAGCTTTCTTT. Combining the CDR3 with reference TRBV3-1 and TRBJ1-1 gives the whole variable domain DTAVSQTPKYLVTQMGNDKSIKCEQNLGHDTMYWYKQDSKKFLKIMFSYNNKELIINETVPNRFSPKSPDKAHLNLHINSLELGDSAVYFCASSLRTGLNTEAFFGQGTRLTVV.

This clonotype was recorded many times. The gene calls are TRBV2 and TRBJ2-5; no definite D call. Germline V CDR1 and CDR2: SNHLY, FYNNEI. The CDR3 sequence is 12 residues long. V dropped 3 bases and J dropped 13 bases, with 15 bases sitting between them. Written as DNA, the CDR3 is TGTGCCAGCAGTGAGAGTGGCACCTCGGGGTACTTC. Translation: CASSESGTSGYF.

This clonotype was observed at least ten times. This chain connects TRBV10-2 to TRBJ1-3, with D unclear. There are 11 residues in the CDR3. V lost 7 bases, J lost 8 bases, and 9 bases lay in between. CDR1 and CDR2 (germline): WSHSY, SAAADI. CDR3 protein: CASTGGDTIYF. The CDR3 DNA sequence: TGCGCCAGCACCGGCGGGGACACCATATATTTT.

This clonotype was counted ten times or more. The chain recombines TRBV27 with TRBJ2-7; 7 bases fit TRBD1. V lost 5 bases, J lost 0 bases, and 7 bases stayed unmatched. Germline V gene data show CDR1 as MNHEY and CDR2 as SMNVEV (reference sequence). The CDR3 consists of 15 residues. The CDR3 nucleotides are TGTGCCAGCAGTAACCCGGACAGGAGCTCCTACGAGCAGTACTTC. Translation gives CASSNPDRSSYEQYF.

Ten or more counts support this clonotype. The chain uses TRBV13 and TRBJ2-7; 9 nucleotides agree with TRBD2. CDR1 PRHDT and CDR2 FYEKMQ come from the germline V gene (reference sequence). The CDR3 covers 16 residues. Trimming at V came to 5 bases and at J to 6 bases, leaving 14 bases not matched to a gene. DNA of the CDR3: TGTGCCAGCAGCGGCGGCGGGCTAGCGGGATTAGGCGAGCAGTACTTC. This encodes CASSGGGLAGLGEQYF.

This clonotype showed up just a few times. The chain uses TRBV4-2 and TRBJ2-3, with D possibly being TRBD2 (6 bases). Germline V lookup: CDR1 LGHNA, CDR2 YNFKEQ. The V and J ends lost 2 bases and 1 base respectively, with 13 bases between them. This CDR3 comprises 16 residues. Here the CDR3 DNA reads TGTGCCAGCAGCCAACCCCCTGCGGGACGCACAGATACGCAGTATTTT. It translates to CASSQPPAGRTDTQYF.

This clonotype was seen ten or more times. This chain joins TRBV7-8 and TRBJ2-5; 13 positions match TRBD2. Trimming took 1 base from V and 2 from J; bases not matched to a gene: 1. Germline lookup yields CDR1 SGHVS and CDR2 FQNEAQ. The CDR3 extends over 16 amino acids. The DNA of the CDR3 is TGTGCCAGCAGCTTAGTGACTAGCGGGGGGCAAGAGACCCAGTACTTC. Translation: CASSLVTSGGQETQYF.

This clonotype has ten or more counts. CDR3 in DNA: TGCGCCAGCAGCCCACAGGGGGCTCTTGAAGCTTTCTTT. This codes for CASSPQGALEAFF. This sequence joins TRBV4-1 and TRBJ1-1; TRBD1 aligns across 9 bases. With 4 bases clipped from V and 7 bases from J, the junction kept 4 bases outside the gene matches. There are 13 residues in the CDR3. Germline V CDR1 and CDR2: MGHRA, YSYEKL.

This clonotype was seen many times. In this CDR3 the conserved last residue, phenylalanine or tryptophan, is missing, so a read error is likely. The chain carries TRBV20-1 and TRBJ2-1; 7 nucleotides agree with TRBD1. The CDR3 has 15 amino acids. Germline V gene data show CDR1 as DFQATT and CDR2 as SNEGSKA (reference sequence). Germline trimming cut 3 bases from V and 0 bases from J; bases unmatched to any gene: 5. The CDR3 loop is CSASWDSRSYNEQFL. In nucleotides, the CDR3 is TGCAGTGCTAGTTGGGACAGTCGCTCCTACAATGAGCAGTTCCTC.

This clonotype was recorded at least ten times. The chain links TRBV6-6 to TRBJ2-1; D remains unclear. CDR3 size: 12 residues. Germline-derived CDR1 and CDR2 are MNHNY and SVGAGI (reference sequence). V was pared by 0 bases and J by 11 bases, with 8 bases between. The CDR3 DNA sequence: TGTGCCAGCAGTTACTCTCTTAGGAAGCAGTTCTTC. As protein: CASSYSLRKQFF.

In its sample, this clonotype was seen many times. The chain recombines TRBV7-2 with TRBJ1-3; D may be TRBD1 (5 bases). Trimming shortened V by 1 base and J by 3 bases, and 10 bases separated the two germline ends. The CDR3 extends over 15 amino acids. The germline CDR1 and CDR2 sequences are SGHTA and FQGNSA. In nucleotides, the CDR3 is TGTGCCAGCAGCTTAGGGCAGGGAGGTGGAAACACCATATATTTT. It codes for CASSLGQGGGNTIYF.

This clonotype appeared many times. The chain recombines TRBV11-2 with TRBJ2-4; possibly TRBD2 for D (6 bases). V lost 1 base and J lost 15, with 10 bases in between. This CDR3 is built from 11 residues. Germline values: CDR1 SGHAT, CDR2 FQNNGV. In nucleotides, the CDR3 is TGTGCCAGCAGCTTAGGGGCGGGGCCGTACTTC. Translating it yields CASSLGAGPYF.

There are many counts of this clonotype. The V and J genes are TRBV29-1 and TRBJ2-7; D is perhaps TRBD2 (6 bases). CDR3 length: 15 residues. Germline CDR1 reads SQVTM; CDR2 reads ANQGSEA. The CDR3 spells CGASAGSLRSYEQYF. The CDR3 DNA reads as TGCGGGGCTTCGGCGGGAAGCCTTCGCTCCTACGAGCAGTACTTC.